This record looks at one TCR beta chain sequence and its context. Its antigen remains unknown. The record originates from a study of T-cell memory formation after mild COVID-19. About the research overall: Largely donor-specific TCR clusters were found.

Per germline, CDR1 SNHLY and CDR2 FYNNEI. Between the trimmed V and J ends, which lost 6 bases and 3 bases, there was a span of 12 bases. The CDR3 has 14 amino acids. Whole-study results and caveats: Researchers report contracting CD4+ clones mostly in CM and EM, with CD8+ clones in EMRA. Pre-infection memory contained some responding clones, which suggested that cross-reactive memory had joined.

TCRdb called the 5' RACE reads again in MiXCR, with one record for every CDR3 protein. The profile shows about 450,000 distinct CDR3 sequences, 23% of them singletons. The receptor was derived from an adult woman who had mild COVID-19 (a few samples of this study predate the infection). Cell type and time point are not known. V and J are TRBV2 and TRBJ1-5; D is undetermined. Source material: PBMCs or a T cell subset sorted from them (not recorded which). In DNA form, the CDR3 reads TGTGCCAGCAGGAGGGAGGCGGCCAATCAGCCCCAGCATTTT. It translates to CASRREAANQPQHF.